Listed below are T cell receptor beta chains from one sample, sequenced in a study of blood T cell repertoires in COVID-19. Here immunoSEQ multiplex PCR was the method, and the copy in TCRdb shows in-frame clones only, minus some. The sample lists approximately 170,000 clones; around nine tenths were seen once. Sequenced material: peripheral blood. The receptors stem from a man younger than 35 with active or convalescent COVID-19. The CDR3 runs from the conserved cysteine through the conserved F or W. The D gene is left open where the match is weak. Rows give clone size only sometimes, using once, few, many, or a class for an expanded clone.

>TRBV27|NA|NA|TRBJ1-5
TGTGCCAGCAGTTTATCGAGGGTAGGCGTTCAGCCCCAGCATTTT
CASSLSRVGVQPQHF
>TRBV7-9|few|NA|TRBJ1-6
TGTGCCAGCAGCTTAAACTCGGGGTATGATTCACCCCTCCACTTT
CASSLNSGYDSPLHF
>TRBV5-6|NA|TRBD2|TRBJ2-2
TGTGCCAGCAGCTTAAGGAGCGGGGCCAACACCGGGGAGCTGTTTTTT
CASSLRSGANTGELFF
>TRBV28|NA|NA|TRBJ1-6
TGTGCCAGCAGTTCAACAGTTCCACCCCTCCACTTT
CASSSTVPPLHF
>TRBV27|NA|NA|TRBJ1-5
TGTGCCAGCAGTGAGAGGCCCTATAGCAATCAGCCCCAGCATTTT
CASSERPYSNQPQHF
>TRBV18|NA|TRBD2|TRBJ2-1
TGTGCCAGCTCCCTACCCGATCTAGCGGGAGCTCGCAATGAGCAGTTCTTC
CASSLPDLAGARNEQFF
>TRBV5-8|NA|TRBD1|TRBJ2-2
TGTGCCAGCAGCCGCTGGACAGGGCCGAACACCGGGGAGCTGTTTTTT
CASSRWTGPNTGELFF
>TRBV3-1/TRBV3-2|NA|TRBD2|TRBJ2-7
TGTGCCAGCAGCCATGGACTAGCGGGATTATACGAGCAGTACTTC
CASSHGLAGLYEQYF
>TRBV24-1|NA|TRBD2|TRBJ2-1
TGTGCCACCAGTGATTGGGGTCTGGCGGGAGGCTCCTACAATGAGCAGTTCTTC
CATSDWGLAGGSYNEQFF
>TRBV6-5|NA|NA|TRBJ1-1
TGTGCCAGCATCCGAGAGGACAGAGACGAAGCTTTCTTT
CASIREDRDEAFF
>TRBV12-3/TRBV12-4|NA|NA|TRBJ1-2
TGTGCCAGCAGTTCTTTTATTGGCGGCTACACCTTC
CASSSFIGGYTF
>TRBV19|NA|NA|TRBJ1-1
TGTGCCAGTAGTATCGGGGAGGTCCTGAACACTGAAGCTTTCTTT
CASSIGEVLNTEAFF
>TRBV27|NA|TRBD2|TRBJ2-1
TGTGCCAGCACCCTGGTTAGCGGGGGGCCTAGCTCCTACAATGAGCAGTTCTTC
CASTLVSGGPSSYNEQFF
>TRBV2|once|TRBD2|TRBJ2-1
TGTGCCAGCTACATCGGGACTAGCGGGGGGGCCAAGTTCTTC
CASYIGTSGGAKFF
>TRBV5-1|NA|NA|TRBJ1-6
TGCGCCAGCAGCGAGGGTATCAATTCACCCCTCCACTTT
CASSEGINSPLHF
>TRBV24-1|NA|TRBD1|TRBJ2-5
TGTGCCACCAGTGATCCGACAGGGTTGGGGGAGACCCAGTACTTC
CATSDPTGLGETQYF
>TRBV10-2|NA|TRBD2|TRBJ2-5
TGCGCCAGCAGTGATGGGACTACTCTCCAAGAGACCCAGTACTTC
CASSDGTTLQETQYF
>TRBV24-1|NA|TRBD2|TRBJ2-3
TGTGCCACCAGGGCTAGCGGGAGTTTAGGAGATACGCAGTATTTT
CATRASGSLGDTQYF
>TRBV5-1|NA|NA|TRBJ1-4
TGCGCCAGCACCTCCTTCGGAAAACTGTTTTTT
CASTSFGKLFF
>TRBV7-8|NA|TRBD2|TRBJ2-5
TGTGCCAGCAGCACGTCGCCTAGCGGGGGTTTCCAAGAGACCCAGTACTTC
CASSTSPSGGFQETQYF
>TRBV5-5|NA|NA|TRBJ1-1
TGTGCCAGCAGCTTGGATGGACAAGTGAACACTGAAGCTTTCTTT
CASSLDGQVNTEAFF
>TRBV11-2|NA|NA|TRBJ1-2
TGTGCCAGCAGCTTTTTCAGCTCGGGGGTATTCGGCTACACCTTC
CASSFFSSGVFGYTF
>TRBV25-1|NA|NA|TRBJ1-2
TGTGCCAGCAGTGAATCCACATACTATGGCTACACCTTC
CASSESTYYGYTF